This TCR beta chain came from a study of cytomegalovirus exposure and HLA in healthy donors. This clone was observed a single time. The CDR3 spans 14 residues. CDR1 SGHTA and CDR2 FQGNSA come from the germline V gene. Trimming removed 7 bases at V and 2 bases at J, with 12 bases between. PCR primers comprised 60 Vbeta and 13 Jbeta primers. Sequencing was performed with immunoSEQ multiplex PCR; in TCRdb, only in-frame clones are kept and a portion is missing. The data contain around 67,000 clones, roughly 69% of them singletons. This clonotype was obtained from a woman aged 50 to 65 in good health and CMV-seronegative. Sequences were obtained from PBMCs. The V and J genes are TRBV7-2 and TRBJ1-5; the D is unclear. CDR3 loop: CASTPSAGNQPQHF. The CDR3 region has the DNA TGTGCCAGCACACCTTCGGCGGGCAATCAGCCCCAGCATTTT.